This is a list of T cell receptor beta chains from one sample in a study of blood T cell repertoires in COVID-19. Assay: immunoSEQ multiplex PCR; the TCRdb copy retains only in-frame clones and omits some. The sample holds about 110,000 clones, 60% to 85% seen once. What was sequenced was peripheral blood. The receptor source for this set is a human donor with acute or convalescent COVID-19. The donor label of this sample is uncertain. The conserved cysteine and the conserved F or W are not part of the CDR3 here. Each record gives: J gene, V gene, clone size, CDR3 protein. Size values are once, few and many counts, or a class for expanded clones, and some rows have none.

J: TRBJ1-1
V: TRBV18
size: .
CDR3: ASSPRRATNFMNTEAF

J: TRBJ1-2
V: TRBV28
size: .
CDR3: ASSSRDRHPYGYT

J: TRBJ2-7
V: TRBV5-6
size: .
CDR3: ASSLEGRGEQY

J: TRBJ2-3
V: TRBV7-3
size: .
CDR3: ASSEGQGAAGGTQY

J: TRBJ2-2
V: TRBV3-1/TRBV3-2
size: .
CDR3: ASSQNPTRGGSNTGELF

J: TRBJ2-2
V: TRBV7-9
size: .
CDR3: ASSLTPAGGNTGELF

J: TRBJ1-2
V: TRBV19
size: .
CDR3: ASSFRGTYGYT

J: TRBJ2-2
V: TRBV27
size: .
CDR3: ASSGDPRANTGELF

J: TRBJ2-3
V: TRBV11-2
size: .
CDR3: ASSTYTDTQY

J: TRBJ1-1
V: TRBV27
size: .
CDR3: ASSLRYQVNTEAF

J: TRBJ2-5
V: TRBV15
size: .
CDR3: ATSREAGSGETQY

J: TRBJ1-4
V: TRBV28
size: .
CDR3: ASSFDRYEKLF

J: TRBJ1-5
V: TRBV4-1
size: .
CDR3: ASSPARAGGQQPQH

J: TRBJ2-7
V: TRBV19
size: once
CDR3: ASSTLAGGSYEQY

J: TRBJ2-2
V: TRBV5-1
size: .
CDR3: ASSPRQGDTGELF

J: TRBJ1-1
V: TRBV30
size: few
CDR3: ACQGGEAF

J: TRBJ1-1
V: TRBV28
size: once
CDR3: ASSYPRESFSTEAF

J: TRBJ1-5
V: TRBV27
size: .
CDR3: ASRGQGQRNQPQH

J: TRBJ2-5
V: TRBV7-9
size: few
CDR3: ASSSRGRGLQETQY

J: TRBJ2-3
V: TRBV5-8
size: .
CDR3: ASSRGQGTDTQY

J: TRBJ2-6
V: TRBV3-1/TRBV3-2
size: few
CDR3: ASSQRWGRGSSGANVLT

J: TRBJ2-5
V: TRBV7-9
size: .
CDR3: ASSLTGSGETQY

J: TRBJ2-7
V: TRBV6-5
size: .
CDR3: ASSLQGPYEQY

J: TRBJ2-2
V: TRBV6-5
size: .
CDR3: ASWTGGYTGELF

J: TRBJ2-5
V: TRBV2
size: .
CDR3: ASSADLRGVGGTQY

J: TRBJ1-2
V: TRBV6-5
size: once
CDR3: ASRAGGGNYGYT

J: TRBJ1-5
V: TRBV4-1
size: .
CDR3: ASSIESNQPQH

J: TRBJ1-5
V: TRBV10-3
size: .
CDR3: ASQRTGDSNQPQH

J: TRBJ1-2
V: TRBV14
size: .
CDR3: ASSQGGSTNYGYT

J: TRBJ2-1
V: TRBV6-5
size: few
CDR3: ASSYSTGTVGNEQF

J: TRBJ1-2
V: TRBV27
size: .
CDR3: ASSPIQGWNYGYT

J: TRBJ1-2
V: TRBV7-9
size: .
CDR3: ASSLRVGGGEGYT

J: TRBJ2-3
V: TRBV5-1
size: few
CDR3: ASSLRTAGAAADTQY

J: TRBJ2-2
V: TRBV30
size: .
CDR3: AWSVAQTGVFSGELF

J: TRBJ2-4
V: TRBV27
size: once
CDR3: ASSLRGYELAKNIQY

J: TRBJ1-6
V: TRBV6-1
size: .
CDR3: ASSELGQGASPLH

J: TRBJ1-2
V: TRBV29-1
size: .
CDR3: SVTGTGGGGYT

J: TRBJ2-5
V: TRBV6-2/TRBV6-3
size: .
CDR3: ASSPRGYTLGETQY

J: TRBJ1-1
V: TRBV19
size: .
CDR3: ASSMDRGDTEAF

J: TRBJ1-4
V: TRBV28
size: .
CDR3: ASLDRGGGEKLF

J: TRBJ1-2
V: TRBV9
size: many
CDR3: ASSGRIYRGEYGYT

J: TRBJ2-2
V: TRBV29-1
size: .
CDR3: SVFHRDRWNTGELF

J: TRBJ1-2
V: TRBV10-1
size: .
CDR3: ASSDSGTPANYGYT

J: TRBJ1-1
V: TRBV3-1/TRBV3-2
size: .
CDR3: ASSPGTGGEAF

J: TRBJ1-1
V: TRBV7-9
size: .
CDR3: ASSPQGTNTEAF

J: TRBJ1-1
V: TRBV28
size: .
CDR3: ASSSPTGTGITEAF

J: TRBJ2-1
V: TRBV24-1
size: .
CDR3: ATSDPGGAAYNEQF

J: TRBJ2-3
V: TRBV3-1/TRBV3-2
size: .
CDR3: ASSRAGFRSDTQY

J: TRBJ1-3
V: TRBV9
size: few
CDR3: ASSVTDSGNTIY

J: TRBJ2-6
V: TRBV6-6
size: .
CDR3: ASSWGHRGPGSGANVLT

J: TRBJ2-3
V: TRBV18
size: .
CDR3: ASSSGHASTDTQY

J: TRBJ2-5
V: TRBV14
size: .
CDR3: ASSQGVWETQY